Detailed here is one T cell receptor beta chain. Its cognate antigen is unknown. The sample comes from a study of B cell selection in AIRE deficiency. Sorted regulatory T cells were CD4-positive, CD25-high and CD127-low or negative. V dropped 10 bases and J dropped 3 bases, with 10 bases sitting between them. Germline V lookup: CDR1 MNHNS, CDR2 SASEGT. The CDR3 length is 11 residues. Study-wide results and caveats: CDR3s were shorter in shared Treg sequences, reflecting few non-templated nucleotide insertions. About 30.6% of healthy-shared Treg sequences were found among patient Tconv cells.

Libraries were prepared by immunoSEQ multiplex PCR; TCRdb keeps only in-frame clonotypes and omits some of them. The table records about 18,000 clones, 85% to 95% of them present only once. The chain recombines TRBV6-1 with TRBJ2-7; the D is unclear. The TCR comes from a human donor in good health. Sequencing used CD4+CD25+ Tregs sorted from PBMCs. In DNA, the CDR3 is TGTGCCATCCTAGGGTTCTACGAGCAGTACTTC. Translation: CAILGFYEQYF.